This is a list of T cell receptor beta chains from one sample in a study of cytomegalovirus exposure and HLA in healthy donors. The data were produced by immunoSEQ multiplex PCR, yet TCRdb's version contains in-frame clones alone and is incomplete. This sample carries approximately 120,000 clones, about two thirds of them seen once, and the ten largest clones take approximately 4.3%. Specimen: PBMCs. These receptors were taken from a man between 60 and 70 years old in good health and CMV-seropositive. Each CDR3 is given with its conserved first and last residue. D genes are given only for firm matches. The size field is filled for only some rows; it gives once, few, many or a size class.

clone size	D gene	J gene	V gene	CDR3 protein	CDR3 DNA
NA	TRBD2	TRBJ2-3	TRBV28	CASSLFETSGTKDTQYF	TGTGCCAGCAGTTTATTCGAGACTAGCGGGACGAAAGATACGCAGTATTTT
few	TRBD1	TRBJ1-1	TRBV9	CASSPGDRSRTEAFF	TGTGCCAGCAGCCCGGGGGACAGATCGCGGACTGAAGCTTTCTTT
once	TRBD1	TRBJ2-2	TRBV5-1	CASSFSGTAATGELFF	TGCGCCAGCAGCTTCTCCGGGACAGCCGCCACCGGGGAGCTGTTTTTT
NA	NA	TRBJ2-2	TRBV9	CASSALSTGELFF	TGTGCCAGCAGCGCGCTGAGTACTGGGGAGCTGTTTTTT
NA	NA	TRBJ2-7	TRBV5-1	CASSLTQGMDEQYF	TGCGCCAGCAGCTTGACCCAGGGGATGGACGAGCAGTACTTC
NA	TRBD1	TRBJ2-2	TRBV6-1	CARGDRENTGELFF	TGTGCCAGAGGAGACAGGGAAAACACCGGGGAGCTGTTTTTT
NA	NA	TRBJ2-7	TRBV5-1	CASSPLTGLYEQYF	TGCGCCAGCAGCCCCCTGACAGGCCTTTACGAGCAGTACTTC
few	NA	TRBJ2-1	TRBV30	CAWAYGHLNEQFF	TGTGCCTGGGCTTATGGGCACTTGAATGAGCAGTTCTTC
NA	NA	TRBJ2-5	TRBV19	CASSMQGTETQYF	TGTGCCAGTAGTATGCAGGGGACAGAGACCCAGTACTTC
NA	NA	TRBJ1-2	TRBV2	CASSEIGMGYTF	TGTGCCAGCAGTGAAATCGGGATGGGCTACACCTTC
once	NA	TRBJ2-7	TRBV11-3	CASSLSGDREQYF	TGTGCCAGCAGCTTATCAGGGGATCGCGAGCAGTACTTC
NA	NA	TRBJ2-1	TRBV30	CAWSLALDEQFF	TGTGCCTGGAGTTTGGCTTTGGATGAGCAGTTCTTC
NA	TRBD1	TRBJ2-3	TRBV5-4	CASSLNRGRTDTQYF	TGTGCCAGCAGCTTGAACAGGGGGAGGACAGATACGCAGTATTTT
NA	NA	TRBJ1-2	TRBV30	CAWISKVSSRVVGGYTF	TGTGCCTGGATATCGAAAGTTTCCTCCAGGGTGGTAGGTGGCTACACCTTC
NA	TRBD1	TRBJ1-5	TRBV19	CASRPGQVPNQPQHF	TGTGCCAGTAGACCGGGACAGGTGCCCAATCAGCCCCAGCATTTT
NA	TRBD1	TRBJ1-1	TRBV11-2	CASSLEGGIDTEAFF	TGTGCCAGCAGCTTAGAAGGGGGCATTGACACTGAAGCTTTCTTT
NA	NA	TRBJ1-6	TRBV6-1	CASSANGAVSPLHF	TGTGCCAGCAGTGCAAATGGCGCGGTTTCACCCCTCCACTTT
NA	TRBD1	TRBJ1-1	TRBV5-1	CASSRTGDNTEAFF	TGCGCCAGCAGCCGGACAGGGGACAACACTGAAGCTTTCTTT
NA	NA	TRBJ1-2	TRBV6-5	CASSNPNRDGYTF	TGTGCCAGCAGTAACCCGAACAGGGACGGCTACACCTTC
NA	NA	TRBJ2-2	TRBV4-2	CASSQRQGNTGELFF	TGTGCCAGCAGCCAAAGGCAGGGGAACACCGGGGAGCTGTTTTTT
NA	TRBD1	TRBJ2-7	TRBV5-1	CASSPGQATYEQYF	TGCGCCAGCAGCCCAGGACAGGCCACCTACGAGCAGTACTTC
NA	TRBD1	TRBJ2-7	TRBV7-6	CASSFGTGGEQYF	TGTGCCAGCAGCTTTGGGACAGGGGGCGAGCAGTACTTC
NA	NA	TRBJ1-2	TRBV5-1	CASSLALVLGVDYGYTF	TGCGCCAGCAGCTTGGCCTTGGTTTTAGGGGTAGACTATGGCTACACCTTC
NA	NA	TRBJ2-1	TRBV7-8	CASSFNRVPNEQFF	TGTGCCAGCAGCTTCAACAGGGTTCCCAATGAGCAGTTCTTC
NA	TRBD1	TRBJ1-1	TRBV9	CASSAGSHRGANTEAFF	TGTGCCAGCAGCGCAGGCTCCCACAGGGGGGCGAACACTGAAGCTTTCTTT
few	TRBD2	TRBJ2-3	TRBV7-9	CASSRTSGTDTQYF	TGTGCCAGCAGCCGAACTAGCGGAACAGATACGCAGTATTTT
NA	NA	TRBJ1-6	TRBV6-1	CASSDRQYNSPLHF	TGTGCCAGCAGTGATCGACAGTATAATTCACCCCTCCACTTT
NA	NA	TRBJ1-4	TRBV7-3	CASSGGPNEKLFF	TGTGCCAGCAGCGGGGGCCCTAATGAAAAACTGTTTTTT
once	TRBD1	TRBJ2-1	TRBV28	CASSLLQGADEQFF	TGTGCCAGCAGTTTATTACAGGGGGCCGATGAGCAGTTCTTC